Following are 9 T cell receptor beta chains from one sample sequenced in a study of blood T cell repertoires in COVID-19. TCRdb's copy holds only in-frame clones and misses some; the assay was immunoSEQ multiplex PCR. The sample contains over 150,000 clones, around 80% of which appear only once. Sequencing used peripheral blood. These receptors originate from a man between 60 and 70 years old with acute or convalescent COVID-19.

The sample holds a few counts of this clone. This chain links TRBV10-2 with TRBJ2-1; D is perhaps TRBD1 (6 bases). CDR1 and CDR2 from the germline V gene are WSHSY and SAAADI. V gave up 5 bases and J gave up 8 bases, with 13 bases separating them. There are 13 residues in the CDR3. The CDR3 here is CASSMGPGDEQFF. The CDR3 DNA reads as TGCGCCAGCAGTATGGGCCCAGGGGATGAGCAGTTCTTC.

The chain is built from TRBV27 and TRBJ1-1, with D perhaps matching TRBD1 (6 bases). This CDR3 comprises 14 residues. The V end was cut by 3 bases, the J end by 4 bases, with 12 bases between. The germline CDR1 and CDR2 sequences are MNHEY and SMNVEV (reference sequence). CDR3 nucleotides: TGTGCCAGCAGTTTCTTAGGACAGACCACTGAAGCTTTCTTT. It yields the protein CASSFLGQTTEAFF.

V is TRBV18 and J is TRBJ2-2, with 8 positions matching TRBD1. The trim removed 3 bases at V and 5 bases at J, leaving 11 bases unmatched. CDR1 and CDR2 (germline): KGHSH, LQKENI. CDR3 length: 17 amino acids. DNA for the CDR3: TGTGCCAGCTCACCCACCAGAACCCGGACAGGGACCGGGGAGCTGTTTTTT. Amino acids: CASSPTRTRTGTGELFF.

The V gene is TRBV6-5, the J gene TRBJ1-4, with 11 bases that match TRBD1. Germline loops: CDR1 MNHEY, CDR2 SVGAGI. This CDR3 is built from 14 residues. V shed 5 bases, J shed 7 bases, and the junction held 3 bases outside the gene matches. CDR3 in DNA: TGTGCCAGCAGTCCCGGGACAGGGGGTGAAAAACTGTTTTTT. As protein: CASSPGTGGEKLFF.

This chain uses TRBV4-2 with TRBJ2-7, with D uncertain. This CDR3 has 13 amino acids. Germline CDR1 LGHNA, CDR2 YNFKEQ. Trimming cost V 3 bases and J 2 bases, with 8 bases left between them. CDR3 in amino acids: CASSHLRTYEQYF. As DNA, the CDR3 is TGTGCCAGCAGCCATTTGAGAACCTACGAGCAGTACTTC.

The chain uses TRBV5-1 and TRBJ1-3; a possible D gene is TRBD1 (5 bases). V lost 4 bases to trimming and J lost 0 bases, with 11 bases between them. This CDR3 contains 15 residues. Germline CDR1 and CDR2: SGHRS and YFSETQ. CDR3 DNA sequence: TGCGCCAGCAGCCCGGGACTCCGCTCTGGAAACACCATATATTTT. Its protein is CASSPGLRSGNTIYF.

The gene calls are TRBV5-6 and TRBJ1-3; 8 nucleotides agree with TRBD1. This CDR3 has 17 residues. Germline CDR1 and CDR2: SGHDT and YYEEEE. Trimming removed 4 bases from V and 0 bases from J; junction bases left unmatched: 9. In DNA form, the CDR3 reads TGTGCCAGCAGCACTAGGACAGGGTGGCTCTCTGGAAACACCATATATTTT. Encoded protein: CASSTRTGWLSGNTIYF.

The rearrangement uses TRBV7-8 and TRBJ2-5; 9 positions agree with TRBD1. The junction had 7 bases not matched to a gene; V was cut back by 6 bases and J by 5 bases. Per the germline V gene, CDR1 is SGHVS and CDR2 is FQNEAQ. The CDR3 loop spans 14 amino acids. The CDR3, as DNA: TGTGCCAGCAGGCAGAACAGGGGGCTCGAGACCCAGTACTTC. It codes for CASRQNRGLETQYF. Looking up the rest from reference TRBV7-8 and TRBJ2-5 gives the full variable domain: GAGVSQSPRYKVAKRGQDVALRCDPISGHVSLFWYQQALGQGPEFLTYFQNEAQLDKSGLPSDRFFAERPEGSVSTLKIQRTQQEDSAVYLCASRQNRGLETQYFGPGTRLLVL.

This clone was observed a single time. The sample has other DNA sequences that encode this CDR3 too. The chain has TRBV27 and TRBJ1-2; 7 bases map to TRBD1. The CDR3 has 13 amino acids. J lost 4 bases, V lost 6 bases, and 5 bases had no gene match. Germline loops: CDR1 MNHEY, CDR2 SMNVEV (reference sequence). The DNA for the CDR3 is TGTGCCAGCAGGCGACAGGGCAGCTATGGCTACACCTTC. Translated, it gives CASRRQGSYGYTF.